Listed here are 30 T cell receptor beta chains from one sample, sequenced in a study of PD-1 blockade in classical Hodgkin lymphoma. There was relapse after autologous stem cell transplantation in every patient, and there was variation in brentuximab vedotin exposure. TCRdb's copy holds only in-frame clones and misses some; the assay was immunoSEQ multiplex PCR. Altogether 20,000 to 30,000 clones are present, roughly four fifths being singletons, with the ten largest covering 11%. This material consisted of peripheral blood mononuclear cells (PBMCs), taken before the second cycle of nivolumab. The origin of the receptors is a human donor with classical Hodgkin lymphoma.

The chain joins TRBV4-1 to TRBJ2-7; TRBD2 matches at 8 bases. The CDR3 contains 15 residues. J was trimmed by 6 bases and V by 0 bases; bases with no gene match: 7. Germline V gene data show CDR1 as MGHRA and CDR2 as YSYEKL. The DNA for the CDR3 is TGCGCCAGCAGCCAAGATAGCGGGGTACTCGGCGAGCAGTACTTC. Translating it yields CASSQDSGVLGEQYF.

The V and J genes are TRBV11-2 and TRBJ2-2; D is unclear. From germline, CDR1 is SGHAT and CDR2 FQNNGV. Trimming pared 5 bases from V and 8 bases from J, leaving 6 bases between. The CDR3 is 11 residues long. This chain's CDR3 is CASSPPGELFF. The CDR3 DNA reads TGTGCCAGCAGCCCCCCGGGGGAGCTGTTTTTT.

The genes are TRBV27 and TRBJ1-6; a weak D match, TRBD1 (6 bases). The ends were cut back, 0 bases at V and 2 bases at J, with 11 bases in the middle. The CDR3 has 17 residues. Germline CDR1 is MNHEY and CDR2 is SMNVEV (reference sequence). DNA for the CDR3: TGTGCCAGCAGTTTATCTTGGGGGGCAACCTATAATTCACCCCTCCACTTT. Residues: CASSLSWGATYNSPLHF.

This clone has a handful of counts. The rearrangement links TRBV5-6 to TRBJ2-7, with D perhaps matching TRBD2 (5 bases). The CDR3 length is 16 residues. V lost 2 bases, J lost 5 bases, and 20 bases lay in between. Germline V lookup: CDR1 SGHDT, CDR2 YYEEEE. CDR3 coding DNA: TGTGCCAGCAGCTTTACCGAGGGAGCTAAGCCCCACGAGCAGTACTTC. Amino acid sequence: CASSFTEGAKPHEQYF.

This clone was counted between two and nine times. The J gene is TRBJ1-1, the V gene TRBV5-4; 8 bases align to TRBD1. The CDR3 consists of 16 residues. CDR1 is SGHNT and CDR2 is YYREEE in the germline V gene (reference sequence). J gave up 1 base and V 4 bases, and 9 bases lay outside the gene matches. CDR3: CASSRQGIIGNTEAFF. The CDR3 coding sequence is TGTGCCAGCAGCAGACAGGGGATCATTGGGAACACTGAAGCTTTCTTT.

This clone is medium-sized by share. The CDR3 loop reads CASSLDSSNQPQHF. CDR3 in DNA: TGCGCCAGCAGCTTGGACTCAAGCAATCAGCCCCAGCATTTT. V gene TRBV5-1 combines with J gene TRBJ1-5; D gene unclear. From germline, CDR1 is SGHRS and CDR2 YFSETQ. Trimming removed 0 bases from V and 1 base from J, with 5 bases in between. The CDR3 has 14 residues.

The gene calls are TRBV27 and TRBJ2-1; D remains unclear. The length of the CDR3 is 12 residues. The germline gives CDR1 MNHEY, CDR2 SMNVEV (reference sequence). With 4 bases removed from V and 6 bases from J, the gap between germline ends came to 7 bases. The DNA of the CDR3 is TGTGCCAGCAGTTCTGGAGTCAATGAGCAGTTCTTC. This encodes CASSSGVNEQFF.

CDR3 in DNA: TGTGCCAGTAGTGGATCTCAGGGAAGAAGGATCAATCAGCCCCAGCATTTT. This gives the protein CASSGSQGRRINQPQHF. The V and J genes are TRBV19 and TRBJ1-5, with D possibly being TRBD1 (5 bases). V lost 5 bases to trimming and J lost 3 bases, with 20 bases between them. Germline-derived CDR1 and CDR2 are LNHDA and SQIVND (reference sequence). CDR3 length equals 17 residues.

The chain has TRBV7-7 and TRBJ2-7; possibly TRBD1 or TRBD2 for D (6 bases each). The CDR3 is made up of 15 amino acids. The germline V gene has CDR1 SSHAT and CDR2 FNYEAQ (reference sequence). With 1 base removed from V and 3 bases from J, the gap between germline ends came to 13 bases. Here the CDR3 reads CASSLEPGGHYEQYF. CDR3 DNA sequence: TGTGCCAGCAGCTTAGAACCCGGGGGCCACTACGAGCAGTACTTC.

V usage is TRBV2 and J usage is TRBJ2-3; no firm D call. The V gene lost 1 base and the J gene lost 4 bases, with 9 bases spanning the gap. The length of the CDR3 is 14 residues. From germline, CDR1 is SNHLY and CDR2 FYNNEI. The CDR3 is CASSEVRVADTQYF. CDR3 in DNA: TGTGCCAGCAGTGAAGTAAGGGTTGCAGATACGCAGTATTTT.

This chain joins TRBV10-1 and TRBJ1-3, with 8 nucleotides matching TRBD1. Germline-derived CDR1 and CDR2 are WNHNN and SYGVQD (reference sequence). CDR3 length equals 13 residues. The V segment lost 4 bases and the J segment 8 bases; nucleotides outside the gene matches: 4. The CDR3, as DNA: TGCGCCAGCAGTGCGGACAGGGAAGACACCATATATTTT. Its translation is CASSADREDTIYF.

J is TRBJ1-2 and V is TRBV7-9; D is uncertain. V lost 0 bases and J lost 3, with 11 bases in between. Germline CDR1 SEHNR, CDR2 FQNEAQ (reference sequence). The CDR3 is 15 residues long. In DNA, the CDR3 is TGTGCCAGCAGCTTAGCCTCGAGGGCTGACTATGGCTACACCTTC. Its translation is CASSLASRADYGYTF.

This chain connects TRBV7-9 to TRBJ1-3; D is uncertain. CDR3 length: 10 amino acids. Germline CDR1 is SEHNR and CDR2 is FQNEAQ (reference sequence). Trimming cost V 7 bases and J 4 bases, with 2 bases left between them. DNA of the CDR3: TGTGCCAGCACCGGAAACACCATATATTTT. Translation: CASTGNTIYF.

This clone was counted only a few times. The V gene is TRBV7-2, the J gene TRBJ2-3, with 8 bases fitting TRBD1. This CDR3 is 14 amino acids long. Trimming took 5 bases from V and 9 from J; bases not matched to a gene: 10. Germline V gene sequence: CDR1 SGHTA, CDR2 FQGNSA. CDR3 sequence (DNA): TGTGCCAGCAGCCCCCGGACAGGGACGGTGACGCAGTATTTT. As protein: CASSPRTGTVTQYF.

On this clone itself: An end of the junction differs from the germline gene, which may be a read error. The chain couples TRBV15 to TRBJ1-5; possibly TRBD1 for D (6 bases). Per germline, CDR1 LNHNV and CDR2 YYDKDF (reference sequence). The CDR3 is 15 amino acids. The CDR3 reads CATSREQGSSQPQHF. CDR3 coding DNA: TGTGCCACCAGCAGAGAACAGGGCAGCAGTCAGCCCCAGCATTTT.

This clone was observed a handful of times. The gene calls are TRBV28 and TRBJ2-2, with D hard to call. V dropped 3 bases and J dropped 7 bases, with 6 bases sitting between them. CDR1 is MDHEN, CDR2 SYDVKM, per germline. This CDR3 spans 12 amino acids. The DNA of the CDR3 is TGTGCCAGCAGTTTGGCTGTCGGGGAGCTGTTTTTT. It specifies CASSLAVGELFF.

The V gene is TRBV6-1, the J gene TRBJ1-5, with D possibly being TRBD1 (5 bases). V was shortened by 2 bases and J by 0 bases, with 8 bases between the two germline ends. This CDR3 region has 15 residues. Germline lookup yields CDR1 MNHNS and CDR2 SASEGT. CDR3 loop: CASSEKGDSNQPQHF. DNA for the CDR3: TGTGCCAGCAGTGAAAAAGGGGATAGCAATCAGCCCCAGCATTTT.

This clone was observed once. The CDR3 bases are TGTGCCAGTACCATACGCAAGCCAGGAGAAAATGAAGCTTTCTTT. Translation gives CASTIRKPGENEAFF. The chain has TRBV19 and TRBJ1-1; D is unresolved. This CDR3 spans 15 amino acids. V lost 7 bases to trimming and J lost 7 bases, with 22 bases between them. Looked up from germline, CDR1 is LNHDA and CDR2 is SQIVND (reference sequence).

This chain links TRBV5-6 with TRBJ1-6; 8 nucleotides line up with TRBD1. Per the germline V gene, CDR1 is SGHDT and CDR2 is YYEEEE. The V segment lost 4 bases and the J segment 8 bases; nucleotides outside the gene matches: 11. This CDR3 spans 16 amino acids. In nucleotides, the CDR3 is TGTGCCAGCAGCCTAGGACAGGGAAGGGCGGATTCACCCCTCCACTTT. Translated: CASSLGQGRADSPLHF.

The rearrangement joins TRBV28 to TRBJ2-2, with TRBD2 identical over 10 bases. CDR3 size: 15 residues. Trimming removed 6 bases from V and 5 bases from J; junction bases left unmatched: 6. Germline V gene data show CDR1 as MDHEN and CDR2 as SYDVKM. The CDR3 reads CASSPGTSVTGELFF. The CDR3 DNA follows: TGTGCCAGCAGCCCCGGGACTAGCGTGACCGGGGAGCTGTTTTTT.

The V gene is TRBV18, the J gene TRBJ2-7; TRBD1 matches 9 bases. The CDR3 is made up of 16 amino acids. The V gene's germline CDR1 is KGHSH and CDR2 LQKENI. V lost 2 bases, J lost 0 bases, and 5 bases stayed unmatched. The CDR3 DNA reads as TGTGCCAGCTCACCATGGACAGGGGCCGCCTCCTACGAGCAGTACTTC. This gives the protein CASSPWTGAASYEQYF. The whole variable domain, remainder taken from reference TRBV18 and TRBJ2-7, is NAGVMQNPRHLVRRRGQEARLRCSPMKGHSHVYWYRQLPEEGLKFMVYLQKENIIDESGMPKERFSAEFPKEGPSILRIQQVVRGDSAAYFCASSPWTGAASYEQYFGPGTRLTVT.

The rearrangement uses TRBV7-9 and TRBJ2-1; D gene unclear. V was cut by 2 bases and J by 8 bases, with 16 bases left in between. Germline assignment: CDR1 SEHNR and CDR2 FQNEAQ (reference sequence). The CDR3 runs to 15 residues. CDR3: CASSLNLMRGDEQFF. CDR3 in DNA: TGTGCCAGCAGCTTAAACTTAATGCGAGGCGATGAGCAGTTCTTC. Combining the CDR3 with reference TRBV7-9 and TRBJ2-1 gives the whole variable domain DTGVSQNPRHKITKRGQNVTFRCDPISEHNRLYWYRQTLGQGPEFLTYFQNEAQLEKSRLLSDRFSAERPKGSFSTLEIQRTEQGDSAMYLCASSLNLMRGDEQFFGPGTRLTVL.

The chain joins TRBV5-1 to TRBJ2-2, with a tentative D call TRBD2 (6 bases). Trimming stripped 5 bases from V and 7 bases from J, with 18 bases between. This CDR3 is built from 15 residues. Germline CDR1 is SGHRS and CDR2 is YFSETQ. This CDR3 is CASRGQTGVRGELFF. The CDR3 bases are TGCGCCAGCAGAGGGCAAACGGGGGTTCGCGGGGAGCTGTTTTTT.

The CDR3: CASSLARDMNTEAFF. The CDR3 nucleotides read TGTGCCAGCAGCTTAGCCCGGGATATGAACACTGAAGCTTTCTTT. The V gene is TRBV7-6, the J gene TRBJ1-1; D not resolved. The V gene lost 0 bases and the J gene lost 0 bases, with 8 bases spanning the gap. The CDR3 extends over 15 amino acids. Germline loops: CDR1 SGHVS, CDR2 FNYEAQ.

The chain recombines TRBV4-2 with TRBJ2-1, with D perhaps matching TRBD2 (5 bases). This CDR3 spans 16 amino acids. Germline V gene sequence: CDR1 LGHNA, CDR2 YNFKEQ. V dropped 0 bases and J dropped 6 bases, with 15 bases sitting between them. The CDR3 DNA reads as TGTGCCAGCAGCCAAGAAGTGGGAGAAGGCCGCAATGAGCAGTTCTTC. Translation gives CASSQEVGEGRNEQFF.

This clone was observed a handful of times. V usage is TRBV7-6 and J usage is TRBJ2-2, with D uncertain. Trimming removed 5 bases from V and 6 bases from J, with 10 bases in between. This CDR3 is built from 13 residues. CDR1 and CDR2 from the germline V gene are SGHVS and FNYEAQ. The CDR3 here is CASSPSLSGELFF. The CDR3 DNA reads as TGTGCCAGCAGCCCCTCCCTTTCCGGGGAGCTGTTTTTT.

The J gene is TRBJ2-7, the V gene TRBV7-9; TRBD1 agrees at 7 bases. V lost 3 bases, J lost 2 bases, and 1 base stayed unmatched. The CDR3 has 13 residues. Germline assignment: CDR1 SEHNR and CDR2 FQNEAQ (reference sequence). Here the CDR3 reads CASSFTGAYEQYF. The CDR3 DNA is TGTGCCAGCAGCTTCACAGGGGCCTACGAGCAGTACTTC.

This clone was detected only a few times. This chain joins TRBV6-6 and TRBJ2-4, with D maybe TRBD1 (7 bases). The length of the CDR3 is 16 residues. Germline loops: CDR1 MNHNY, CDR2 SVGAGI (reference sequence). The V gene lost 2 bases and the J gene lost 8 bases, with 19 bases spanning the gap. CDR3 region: CASSYPPFTGEDIQYF. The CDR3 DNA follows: TGTGCCAGCAGTTACCCCCCATTTACAGGGGAGGACATTCAGTACTTC.

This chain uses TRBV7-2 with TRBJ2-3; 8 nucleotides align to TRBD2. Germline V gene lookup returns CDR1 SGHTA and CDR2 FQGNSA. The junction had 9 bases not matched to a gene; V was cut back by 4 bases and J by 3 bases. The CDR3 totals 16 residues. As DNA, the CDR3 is TGTGCCAGCAGCTCTACCCCACTAGCGGTTACAGATACGCAGTATTTT. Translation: CASSSTPLAVTDTQYF.

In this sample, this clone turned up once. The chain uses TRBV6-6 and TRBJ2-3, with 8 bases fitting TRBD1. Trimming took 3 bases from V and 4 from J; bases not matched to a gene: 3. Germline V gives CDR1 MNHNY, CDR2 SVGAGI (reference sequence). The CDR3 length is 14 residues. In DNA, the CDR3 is TGTGCCAGCAGTTATTGGGGACAGGCAGATACGCAGTATTTT. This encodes CASSYWGQADTQYF.